This T cell receptor (beta chain) originates from a study of glioma-infiltrating T cells. The CDR3 covers 12 residues. The V gene lost 2 bases and the J gene lost 5 bases, with 7 bases spanning the gap. Per germline, CDR1 SGHNT and CDR2 YYREEE (reference sequence). TCR alpha and beta CDR3 regions were amplified from RNA using iRepertoire nested multiplex PCR. For one-step reverse transcription and amplification, about 90-400 ng of tissue mRNA or PBMC total RNA was used. TCRdb called the multiplex PCR reads again in MiXCR, with one record for every CDR3 protein. The sample carries around 470 distinct CDR3 sequences, 40% to 65% recorded once. By its share, this clonotype is large (0.1 to 1%). Its antigen is unidentified. Overall study findings and caveats: Tissue and blood shared very few CDR3 sequences. Non-neoplastic patients had below-expected tissue-blood divergence, while all gliomas exceeded expectation.

This chain uses TRBV5-4 with TRBJ1-1; D call uncertain. This receptor was obtained from a human donor with low-grade glioma or glioblastoma, undergoing nonglioma brain surgery, or in good health (not recorded which). The sequenced sample was glioma tissue, nonneoplastic brain tissue, or PBMCs (not recorded which). CDR3 DNA sequence: TGTGCCAGCAGCTTCGATGGGACTGAAGCTTTCTTT. Translation: CASSFDGTEAFF. Full variable domain (missing parts from reference TRBV5-4 and TRBJ1-1): ETGVTQSPTHLIKTRGQQVTLRCSSQSGHNTVSWYQQALGQGPQFIFQYYREEENGRGNFPPRFSGLQFPNYSSELNVNALELDDSALYLCASSFDGTEAFFGQGTRLTVV.